This T cell receptor beta chain was captured in a study of vaccination effects on CD4 cells after COVID-19. For the study at large: Sampling occurred 16 days and one week pre-vaccination in a couple of convalescent patients.

Remarks on this clone: Its antigen remains unknown.

Clones were read by immunoSEQ multiplex PCR, and TCRdb kept only the in-frame ones, dropping some. The sample shows approximately 70,000 clones, 65% to 75% of them seen only once. Before sequencing took place, the ViraFEST assay used viral peptide pools to expand antigen-specific CD4+ T cells. Scientists isolated CD4+ T cells after a roughly nine-day culture period ended. This individual tested PCR-positive for SARS-CoV-2 infection between March and December 2020. A density of more than 1.5 million PBMC per well was used; these cells were cultured with 10 IU/ml IL-2 and roughly 9.5 ug/ml peptides. V was trimmed by 0 bases and J by 7 bases, leaving 13 bases between them. Germline V gene lookup returns CDR1 SGDLS and CDR2 YYNGEE. CDR3 length: 15 residues.

Here the sequenced sample was CD4+ T cells from PBMCs cultured with HIV peptides, taken before COVID-19 vaccination. Subset here: HIV-1 Nef peptide pool negative control/reference culture. The sequence was obtained from a human donor who had a prior SARS-CoV-2 infection. The chain employs TRBV9 and TRBJ1-4; D may be TRBD1 (5 bases). CDR3 sequence: CASSVGQGGREKLFF. In nucleotides, the CDR3 is TGTGCCAGCAGCGTAGGCCAGGGTGGTCGTGAAAAACTGTTTTTT.